The clone carrying this T cell receptor beta chain was found many times. The time point here: newly diagnosed GD, antithyroid drugs for less than 3 months. PBMC RNA served as the TCR library source. The entry originates in a study of regulatory T cells in long-lasting Graves disease. Relying on iRepertoire HTBI primers and Arm-PCR of CDR3 regions, the team built TCR beta libraries. TCRdb passed the multiplex PCR reads through MiXCR, listing each CDR3 protein once. This table holds some 560,000 distinct CDR3 sequences, 15% to 20% found once. The sample was also reused in another study, on T cells in Graves' hyperthyroidism and ophthalmopathy. That source notes: Clinical symptoms, serum thyroxine, TRAb, thyroid ultrasound and orbital computed tomography established diagnosis.

The sequence was collected from a woman aged 35-65 years with Graves disease. This sample comprised peripheral blood mononuclear cells (PBMCs), obtained at new diagnosis, from a patient treated with antithyroid drugs.

The CDR3 DNA reads as TGTGCCAGCAGCTTGGGACTAGCGGGGCGCGGGCAGTACTTC. As protein: CASSLGLAGRGQYF. This sequence joins TRBV11-2 and TRBJ2-7; TRBD2 matches at 13 bases. The CDR3 spans 14 residues. V dropped 3 bases and J dropped 9; count of bases not matched to a gene: 5. The germline V gene encodes CDR1 SGHAT and CDR2 FQNNGV.